This T cell receptor beta chain was identified in a study of OX40 agonist ivuxolimab in advanced cancers. Study-wide context: Patients in the trial were receiving intravenous ivuxolimab every 2 weeks, at doses of 0.01 to 10 mg/kg. Two patients with cutaneous melanoma and one with hepatocellular carcinoma, three in total, showed partial responses.

Patients with a history of autoimmune disease or on systemic immunosuppression were excluded. Sampling times: baseline, cycle 4 day 1, cycle 7 day 1. This CDR3 is built from 14 residues. V lost 4 bases and J lost 1, with 11 bases in between. Germline CDR1 reads SGHNT; CDR2 reads YYREEE (reference sequence). Sequencing was performed with immunoSEQ multiplex PCR; in TCRdb, only in-frame clones are kept and a portion is missing. The repertoire holds roughly 50,000 clones, with roughly 87% as singletons. The receptor was isolated from an adult with an advanced solid tumor such as melanoma, head and neck, liver or kidney cancer. This chain links TRBV5-4 with TRBJ1-2; no clear D. The starting material was CD4+ or CD8+ T cells sorted from blood, obtained in a trial of the OX40 agonist ivuxolimab. The CDR3 loop is CASSVVGLNYGYTF. Written as DNA, the CDR3 is TGTGCCAGCAGCGTGGTAGGACTTAACTATGGCTACACCTTC.